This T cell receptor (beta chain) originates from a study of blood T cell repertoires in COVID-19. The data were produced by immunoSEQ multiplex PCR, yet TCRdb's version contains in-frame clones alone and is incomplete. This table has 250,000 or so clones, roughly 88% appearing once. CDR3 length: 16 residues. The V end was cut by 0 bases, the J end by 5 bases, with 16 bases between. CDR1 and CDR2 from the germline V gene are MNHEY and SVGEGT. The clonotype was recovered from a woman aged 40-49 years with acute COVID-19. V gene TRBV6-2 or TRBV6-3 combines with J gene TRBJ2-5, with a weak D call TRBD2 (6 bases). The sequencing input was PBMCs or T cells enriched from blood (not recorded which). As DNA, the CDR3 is TGTGCCAGCAGTTACTCGATCGGGAGCTCGCCTGAGACCCAGTACTTC. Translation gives CASSYSIGSSPETQYF.